The clone carrying this T cell receptor (beta chain) has a count of ten or more. Its antigen is still unknown. The study's findings and limits: Tumor memory CD4+ T cell TCR gene usage was found to cluster with blood and lymph node memory CD4+ cells and with lymph node naive CD4+ cells.

This CDR3 has 13 amino acids. Trimming removed 4 bases at V and 2 bases at J, with 9 bases between. The germline V gene has CDR1 SGHRS and CDR2 YFSETQ. TCRdb independently ran MiXCR on the 5' RACE reads; one entry per CDR3 protein. This repertoire shows just under 65,000 distinct CDR3 sequences, 20% to 25% found once; its top ten account for under 3.5%. The chain is built from TRBV5-1 and TRBJ1-2, with unresolved D. Sequenced: memory CD4+ T cells sorted from a lymph node. Subset noted: memory CD4+ T cells, CD4+CD45RO+CD25-. The TCR originated in a female donor with breast cancer. As DNA, the CDR3 is TGCGCCAGCAGCCAGACACCCAACTATGGCTACACCTTC. Translating it yields CASSQTPNYGYTF.